The clone carrying this TCR beta chain was picked up one time. Germline is not matched at one junction end, which may reflect a read error. These data are taken from a study of T-cell reconstitution after alpha-beta-depleted transplantation in children. Germline assignment: CDR1 LNHDA and CDR2 SQIVND (reference sequence). The CDR3 is made up of 17 amino acids. TCRbeta library preparation incorporated unique molecular identifiers. From the PCR reads, TCRdb called clonotypes with MiXCR, one entry per CDR3 protein. The data hold some 590,000 distinct CDR3 sequences, with 10% observed a single time. The chain employs TRBV19 and TRBJ1-1; TRBD1 matches 10 bases. The TCR comes from a human donor who donated a stem cell graft to a child with acute myeloid leukemia. Sequencing used PBMCs from the stem cell graft donor, obtained from the stem cell graft. DNA of the CDR3: TGCGCCAGTAGTATCCGACAGGGGGCGGAGCGGAAGACTGAAGCTTTCTTT. It yields the protein CASSIRQGAERKTEAFF.